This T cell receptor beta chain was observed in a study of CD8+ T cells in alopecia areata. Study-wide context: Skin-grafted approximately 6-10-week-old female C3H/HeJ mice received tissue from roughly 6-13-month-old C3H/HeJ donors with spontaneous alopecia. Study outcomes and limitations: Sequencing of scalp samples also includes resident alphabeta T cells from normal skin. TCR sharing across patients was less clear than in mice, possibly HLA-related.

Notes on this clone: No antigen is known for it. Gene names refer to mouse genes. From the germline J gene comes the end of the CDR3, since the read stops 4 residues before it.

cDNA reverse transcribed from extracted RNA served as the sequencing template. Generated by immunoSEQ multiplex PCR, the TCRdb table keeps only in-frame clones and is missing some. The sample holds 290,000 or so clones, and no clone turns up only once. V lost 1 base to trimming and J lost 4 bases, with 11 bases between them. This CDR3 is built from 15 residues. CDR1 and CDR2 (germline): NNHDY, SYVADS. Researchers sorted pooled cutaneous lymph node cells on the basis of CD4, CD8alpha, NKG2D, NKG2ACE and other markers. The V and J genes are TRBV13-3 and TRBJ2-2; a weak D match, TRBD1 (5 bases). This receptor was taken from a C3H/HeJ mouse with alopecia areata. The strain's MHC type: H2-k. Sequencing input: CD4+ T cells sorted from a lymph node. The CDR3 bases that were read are TGTGCCAGCAGTGATCAGGGCCAAGCCACCGGG. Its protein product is CASSDQGQATG. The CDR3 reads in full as CASSDQGQATGQLYF. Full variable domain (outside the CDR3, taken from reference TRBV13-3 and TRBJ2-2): EAAVTQSPRSKVAVTGGKVTLSCHQTNNHDYMYWYRQDTGHGLRLIHYSYVADSTEKGDIPDGYKASRPSQENFSLILELASLSQTAVYFCASSDQGQATGQLYFGEGSKLTVL.